This T cell receptor (beta chain) originates from a study of human T cells and chemical hapten exposure. Study context: The study sensitized with 2% DPC on a 2 cm by 2 cm patch of upper inner arm skin. Study findings and constraints: Expanded TCRs clustered into significantly more large CDR3 similarity groups than controls, the analysis revealed.

Note on this clonotype: What it recognizes is unknown.

Library preparation tagged each individual cDNA molecule with a unique molecular identifier. Authors' processing steps: With a range of about 20,000 to 750,000, the median per sample was around 96,000 TCRs. In TCRdb, the RACE reads were re-called with MiXCR into one record per CDR3 protein. These V and J calls rely on TCRdb rather than the paper's analysis. This sample has 75,000 to 95,000 distinct CDR3 sequences, with 12% found just once. CDR1 is SQVTM and CDR2 is ANQGSEA in the germline V gene. The CDR3 covers 12 residues. With 4 bases removed from V and 3 bases from J, the gap between germline ends came to 9 bases. The sample's time point: patch test 1, 2 weeks after DPC sensitization. As for treatment: therapeutic diphenylcyclopropenone sensitization with weekly scalp DPC.

The receptor comes from a woman between 55 and 75 years old with alopecia areata. Some clones in this sample may be carry-over from other donors' samples. J is TRBJ1-1 and V is TRBV29-1; no clear D gene. Here the sequenced sample was whole blood, taken in connection with sensitization to the hapten diphenylcyclopropenone (DPC). CDR3 bases: TGCAGCGTTGTTCTGGTTGACACTGAAGCTTTCTTT. Protein: CSVVLVDTEAFF.